The entry below describes one TCR beta chain. What it binds is not known. The data were obtained in a study of T-cell reconstitution after alpha-beta-depleted transplantation in children. Notes on the study in general: Surviving recipient cells, namely T cells and thymic progenitors, were the source of high day-60 TCRbeta diversity in some patients. It was newly produced T cells that mostly accounted for T-cell counts and diversity one year after transplant. Approximately two months post-transplant, alpha-beta T cells reportedly originated from several hundred expanded graft clones.

With V trimmed by 4 bases and J by 11 bases, 10 bases remained unmatched. The CDR3 is 14 amino acids. Germline CDR1 SGHRS, CDR2 YFSETQ. Unique molecular identifiers were built into the TCRbeta library. Each CDR3 protein gets one entry after TCRdb re-called the PCR reads with MiXCR. The repertoire consists of some 200,000 distinct CDR3 sequences, with roughly 8.3% occurring once and the leading ten covering 35% to 40%. The sequencing used PBMCs, mostly from graft donor cells, collected 360 days after TCRalphabeta/CD19-depleted stem cell transplant. The sequence derives from a male patient aged 2-9 years who had a stem cell transplant for acute myeloid leukemia, so the T cells may come from the graft donor. The V call is TRBV5-1, the J call TRBJ2-1, with 9 bases lining up with TRBD2. The CDR3 reads CASSLEGAGGQQFF. The DNA for the CDR3 is TGCGCCAGCAGCCTCGAGGGAGCGGGGGGTCAGCAGTTCTTC. The whole variable domain, remainder taken from reference TRBV5-1 and TRBJ2-1, is KAGVTQTPRYLIKTRGQQVTLSCSPISGHRSVSWYQQTPGQGLQFLFEYFSETQRNKGNFPGRFSGRQFSNSRSEMNVSTLELGDSALYLCASSLEGAGGQQFFGPGTRLTVL.